These 14 T cell receptor beta chains were sequenced from one sample in a study of cytomegalovirus exposure and HLA in healthy donors. This PCR relied on a set of 60 Vbeta primers and 13 Jbeta primers. Generated by immunoSEQ multiplex PCR, the TCRdb table keeps only in-frame clones and is missing some. The sample yields about 150,000 clones, approximately 60% seen once. Sequencing input: PBMCs. The receptors were gathered from a human donor in good health.

J is TRBJ1-4 and V is TRBV10-3; D uncertain. Germline-derived CDR1 and CDR2 are ENHRY and SYGVKD. V was shortened by 4 bases and J by 7 bases, with 16 bases between the two germline ends. This CDR3 has 15 residues. This CDR3 is CAISAGGQALEKLFF. The CDR3 coding sequence is TGTGCCATCAGTGCGGGAGGGCAGGCCCTTGAAAAACTGTTTTTT.

This chain joins TRBV5-4 and TRBJ2-7, with 7 bases fitting TRBD1. This CDR3 has 13 residues. In germline, CDR1 is SGHNT, CDR2 YYREEE (reference sequence). V lost 3 bases to trimming and J lost 3 bases; unmatched junction nucleotides: 3. CDR3 residues: CASSSRDSYEQYF. CDR3 bases: TGTGCCAGCAGCTCACGGGACAGCTACGAGCAGTACTTC.

On this clone itself: A junction boundary mismatches the germline segment, possibly from a read error. The chain joins TRBV7-7 to TRBJ2-3; TRBD2 aligns across 7 bases. This CDR3 has 14 amino acids. Germline CDR1 SSHAT, CDR2 FNYEAQ (reference sequence). CDR3 DNA: TGTGCTAGCAGCTCGGAGGCGGGAGCCTATACGCAGTATTTT. Translated, it gives CASSSEAGAYTQYF.

The genes are TRBV10-3 and TRBJ1-2; D is possibly TRBD1 (6 bases). The CDR3 consists of 15 residues. V was clipped by 8 bases and J by 6 bases, with 22 bases between them. CDR1 is ENHRY, CDR2 SYGVKD, per germline. In nucleotides, the CDR3 is TGTGCCATCGGCAGGACAGTCGGCAAACTGGATGGCTACACCTTC. Its translation: CAIGRTVGKLDGYTF.

This clone showed up just a few times. The chain carries TRBV7-9 and TRBJ1-2; possible D gene TRBD1, 5 bases. Trimming left V 6 bases short and J 2 bases short, with 10 bases between. The CDR3 runs to 13 residues. Germline V lookup: CDR1 SEHNR, CDR2 FQNEAQ (reference sequence). DNA of the CDR3: TGTGCCAGCAGTAAGGACACGAACTATGGCTACACCTTC. It translates to CASSKDTNYGYTF.

This sequence joins TRBV5-1 and TRBJ2-2, with 10 positions matching TRBD2. Germline values: CDR1 SGHRS, CDR2 YFSETQ. The V and J ends lost 5 bases and 2 bases, in that order; junction bases with no gene match: 3. This CDR3 contains 15 residues. The CDR3 bases are TGCGCCAGCAGAGCTAGCGGGGGAAACACCGGGGAGCTGTTTTTT. Translating it yields CASRASGGNTGELFF.

The chain recombines TRBV11-3 with TRBJ2-7; no definite D call. The germline CDR1 and CDR2 sequences are SGHNT and YENEEA. The V gene lost 4 bases and the J gene lost 4 bases, with 17 bases spanning the gap. This CDR3 spans 15 amino acids. This chain's CDR3 is CASSSGNDLPYEQYF. CDR3 coding DNA: TGTGCCAGCAGCTCAGGCAACGACCTACCATACGAGCAGTACTTC. Together with reference TRBV11-3 and TRBJ2-7, the CDR3 gives the full variable domain: EAGVVQSPRYKIIEKKQPVAFWCNPISGHNTLYWYLQNLGQGPELLIRYENEEAVDDSQLPKDRFSAERLKGVDSTLKIQPAELGDSAVYLCASSSGNDLPYEQYFGPGTRLTVT.

The rearrangement links TRBV19 to TRBJ2-7; 7 positions agree with TRBD2. After removal of 4 bases from V and 2 bases from J, the junction contained 8 bases not matched to a gene. The CDR3 contains 15 residues. CDR1 LNHDA and CDR2 SQIVND come from the germline V gene (reference sequence). The CDR3 is CASSRDRGTTYEQYF. CDR3 sequence (DNA): TGTGCCAGTAGTAGGGATCGCGGGACTACCTACGAGCAGTACTTC.

V gene TRBV7-8 combines with J gene TRBJ1-1; no clear D. Germline V gene lookup returns CDR1 SGHVS and CDR2 FQNEAQ. The ends were cut back, 2 bases at V and 1 base at J, with 5 bases in the middle. CDR3 length: 13 residues. The CDR3 loop is CASSLSKNTEAFF. As DNA, the CDR3 is TGTGCCAGCAGCTTATCAAAGAACACTGAAGCTTTCTTT.

The chain employs TRBV27 and TRBJ1-4; no clear D. CDR3 size: 15 residues. The V end lost 5 bases, the J end lost 8 bases, and 18 bases lay between the germline ends. The V gene's germline CDR1 is MNHEY and CDR2 SMNVEV (reference sequence). The CDR3 is CASSPLYEEVEKLFF. Written as DNA, the CDR3 is TGTGCCAGCAGTCCCCTTTACGAGGAGGTCGAAAAACTGTTTTTT. The variable domain in full, completed from reference TRBV27 and TRBJ1-4, reads EAQVTQNPRYLITVTGKKLTVTCSQNMNHEYMSWYRQDPGLGLRQIYYSMNVEVTDKGDVPEGYKVSRKEKRNFPLILESPSPNQTSLYFCASSPLYEEVEKLFFGSGTQLSVL.

The J gene is TRBJ1-1, the V gene TRBV5-4; possible D gene TRBD1, 5 bases. The CDR3 length is 16 residues. The V and J ends lost 4 bases and 0 bases respectively, with 16 bases between them. Germline assignment: CDR1 SGHNT and CDR2 YYREEE (reference sequence). The CDR3: CASSRGLSYMNTEAFF. CDR3 bases: TGTGCCAGCAGCAGGGGACTCTCTTACATGAACACTGAAGCTTTCTTT.

The gene calls are TRBV19 and TRBJ1-1; tentatively, D is TRBD1 (6 bases). The CDR3 contains 15 residues. Per germline, CDR1 LNHDA and CDR2 SQIVND (reference sequence). The germline V and J ends were trimmed by 0 bases and 1 base, with 9 bases remaining between them. The CDR3 spells CASSIDTGPNTEAFF. CDR3 bases: TGTGCCAGTAGTATAGATACAGGGCCGAACACTGAAGCTTTCTTT.

The chain recombines TRBV29-1 with TRBJ2-3, with D perhaps TRBD2 (6 bases). The V and J ends lost 3 bases and 0 bases respectively, with 16 bases between them. This CDR3 has 16 residues. The germline V gene encodes CDR1 SQVTM and CDR2 ANQGSEA. CDR3 in amino acids: CSVDTNSGPSTDTQYF. Written as DNA, the CDR3 is TGCAGCGTTGATACGAATAGCGGCCCTAGCACAGATACGCAGTATTTT.

This sequence joins TRBV2 and TRBJ2-7; no reliable D call. The CDR3 spans 14 residues. Between the trimmed V and J ends, which lost 4 bases and 2 bases, there was a span of 12 bases. CDR1 is SNHLY, CDR2 FYNNEI, per germline. The CDR3 protein is CASSVNKMTYEQYF. In nucleotides, the CDR3 is TGTGCCAGCAGTGTCAACAAGATGACCTACGAGCAGTACTTC.